This entry lists 27 T cell receptor beta chains sequenced from one sample in a study of T cell changes during pregnancy in multiple sclerosis. Using immunoSEQ multiplex PCR, the repertoire was profiled, and TCRdb retains in-frame clones only, with some absent. Seen here are roughly 29,000 clones, about nine tenths observed once, and the top ten hold roughly 7.5%. The sequences come from CD8+ T cells from peripheral blood mononuclear cells, collected after pregnancy. The receptor source for this set is a female donor with multiple sclerosis, enrolled in a pregnancy study.

The J gene is TRBJ2-3, the V gene TRBV5-1; D is perhaps TRBD2 (5 bases). V was pared by 7 bases and J by 0 bases, with 6 bases between. The CDR3 consists of 12 residues. CDR1 and CDR2 (germline): SGHRS, YFSETQ. CDR3 loop: CASGGSTDTQYF. The CDR3 nucleotides are TGCGCCAGCGGCGGGAGCACAGATACGCAGTATTTT.

V usage is TRBV7-9 and J usage is TRBJ2-1, with 10 bases aligning to TRBD2. Germline-derived CDR1 and CDR2 are SEHNR and FQNEAQ (reference sequence). The length of the CDR3 is 15 residues. V trimming: 4 bases; J trimming: 8 bases; junction bases outside the gene matches: 8. The CDR3 loop reads CASSSASGSTYEQFF. The CDR3 nucleotides read TGTGCCAGCAGCTCCGCTAGCGGGAGTACCTATGAGCAGTTCTTC.

J is TRBJ2-5 and V is TRBV27, with TRBD1 identical over 8 bases. The length of the CDR3 is 16 residues. In germline, CDR1 is MNHEY, CDR2 SMNVEV (reference sequence). Losses at the gene ends were 6 bases for V and 3 bases for J; bases not matched to a gene: 12. CDR3 loop: CASSPWWQGAKETQYF. The DNA of the CDR3 is TGTGCCAGCAGCCCATGGTGGCAGGGGGCGAAAGAGACCCAGTACTTC.

V gene TRBV4-1 combines with J gene TRBJ2-5; D is unresolved. Per germline, CDR1 MGHRA and CDR2 YSYEKL. V lost 1 base, J lost 5 bases, and 14 bases lay in between. This CDR3 is built from 15 residues. This CDR3 is CASSQVEQSGETQYF. CDR3 nucleotide sequence: TGCGCCAGCAGCCAAGTAGAGCAGTCAGGCGAGACCCAGTACTTC.

In its sample, this clone was seen a few times. V and J are TRBV14 and TRBJ1-1; unclear D gene. There are 16 residues in the CDR3. Germline-derived CDR1 and CDR2 are SGHDN and FVKESK. Trimming shortened V by 1 base and J by 3 bases, and 15 bases separated the two germline ends. The CDR3 nucleotides are TGTGCCAGCAGCCAAGTTAGTGATTTATCGTACACTGAAGCTTTCTTT. It specifies CASSQVSDLSYTEAFF.

The chain couples TRBV29-1 to TRBJ2-7, with TRBD1 matching 10 bases. Germline-derived CDR1 and CDR2 are SQVTM and ANQGSEA. The CDR3 runs to 16 residues. Trimming took 1 base from V and 3 from J; bases not matched to a gene: 9. Here the CDR3 reads CSVEGVGTGEDYEQYF. The CDR3 region has the DNA TGCAGCGTTGAAGGAGTGGGGACAGGGGAGGACTACGAGCAGTACTTC.

This clone was picked up one time. J is TRBJ1-5 and V is TRBV27, with D maybe TRBD1 (5 bases). V lost 3 bases and J lost 2, with 14 bases in between. This CDR3 has 16 amino acids. The germline CDR1 and CDR2 sequences are MNHEY and SMNVEV (reference sequence). Written as DNA, the CDR3 is TGTGCCAGCAGTTTCCTAAGGGGAGGAGGCAATCAGCCCCAGCATTTT. Translating gives CASSFLRGGGNQPQHF.

The chain employs TRBV10-1 and TRBJ2-5, with a tentative D call TRBD2 (5 bases). Germline V lookup: CDR1 WNHNN, CDR2 SYGVQD (reference sequence). The CDR3 contains 13 residues. Trimming removed 3 bases from V and 4 bases from J, with 9 bases in between. CDR3 protein: CASSDRGLETQYF. The CDR3, as DNA: TGCGCCAGCAGTGATCGGGGTTTAGAGACCCAGTACTTC.

This clone was seen once. This sequence joins TRBV2 and TRBJ2-2; maybe TRBD1 (6 bases). V lost 9 bases, J lost 4 bases, and 15 bases lay in between. Germline loops: CDR1 SNHLY, CDR2 FYNNEI. The CDR3 has 14 amino acids. CDR3 sequence reads: CARSSDSFTGELFF. CDR3 coding DNA: TGTGCCAGATCCTCGGACAGCTTCACCGGGGAGCTGTTTTTT.

The CDR3 is CASSLTGGSYEQYF. The CDR3 bases are TGTGCCAGCAGCTTAACCGGCGGATCCTACGAGCAGTACTTC. The gene calls are TRBV11-2 and TRBJ2-7, with no clear D. Trimming left V 2 bases short and J 1 base short, with 9 bases between. The CDR3 runs to 14 residues. Germline V gene sequence: CDR1 SGHAT, CDR2 FQNNGV.

The J gene is TRBJ2-7, the V gene TRBV29-1, with D hard to call. The germline V and J ends were trimmed by 5 bases and 1 base, with 12 bases remaining between them. This CDR3 spans 13 amino acids. Germline CDR1 reads SQVTM; CDR2 reads ANQGSEA. Written as DNA, the CDR3 is TGCAGCGTTCTGACACGTACTTCCTACGAGCAGTACTTC. This encodes CSVLTRTSYEQYF.

The chain couples TRBV29-1 to TRBJ2-5; 9 nucleotides align to TRBD1. Germline CDR1 SQVTM, CDR2 ANQGSEA. V dropped 5 bases and J dropped 3; count of bases not matched to a gene: 7. This CDR3 region has 14 residues. The CDR3 DNA reads as TGCAGCGTTCACCCCTGGACAGGGGAAGAGACCCAGTACTTC. Translation gives CSVHPWTGEETQYF.

CDR3 in DNA: TGTGCCAGCAGCCGGACAGGGTCGGGTGAGCAGTTCTTC. Translation gives CASSRTGSGEQFF. The chain is built from TRBV11-2 and TRBJ2-1, with 8 bases matching TRBD1. Germline CDR1 and CDR2: SGHAT and FQNNGV. The V segment lost 5 bases and the J segment 9 bases; nucleotides outside the gene matches: 6. The CDR3 totals 13 residues.

The CDR3, as DNA: TGTGCCAGCGGGTTTACAGACACTGAAGCTTTCTTT. It is translated as CASGFTDTEAFF. The chain uses TRBV7-9 and TRBJ1-1, with no clear D. The CDR3 covers 12 residues. Germline V gives CDR1 SEHNR, CDR2 FQNEAQ (reference sequence). V lost 8 bases and J lost 3, with 10 bases in between.

The rearrangement links TRBV28 to TRBJ1-3; 7 bases are a match to TRBD1. Germline lookup yields CDR1 MDHEN and CDR2 SYDVKM. V was pared by 3 bases and J by 0 bases, with 8 bases of the junction left unmatched. The CDR3 extends over 17 amino acids. This CDR3 is CASSLDRFTNSGNTIYF. The DNA for the CDR3 is TGTGCCAGCAGTTTGGACAGGTTCACGAACTCTGGAAACACCATATATTTT.

V is TRBV6-1 and J is TRBJ1-5, with D possibly matching TRBD1 (5 bases). Trimming cost V 7 bases and J 5 bases, with 9 bases left between them. This CDR3 is 12 amino acids long. Germline V gene sequence: CDR1 MNHNS, CDR2 SASEGT. This CDR3 is CASTEGYQPQHF. The CDR3 DNA follows: TGTGCCAGCACGGAGGGGTATCAGCCCCAGCATTTT.

The chain links TRBV27 to TRBJ2-3, with TRBD2 identical over 11 bases. This CDR3 comprises 16 residues. V dropped 4 bases and J dropped 0; count of bases not matched to a gene: 3. The germline CDR1 and CDR2 sequences are MNHEY and SMNVEV (reference sequence). CDR3 DNA: TGTGCCAGCAGTTCCCGACTAGCGGGAAGCACAGATACGCAGTATTTT. It encodes CASSSRLAGSTDTQYF.

The chain uses TRBV4-3 and TRBJ2-1; TRBD2 aligns across 7 bases. J gave up 2 bases and V 0 bases, and 7 bases lay outside the gene matches. Germline CDR1 and CDR2: LGHNA and YSLEER. This CDR3 contains 17 residues. CDR3 amino acids: CASSQDGGGEAYNEQFF. CDR3 coding DNA: TGCGCCAGCAGCCAAGATGGTGGGGGGGAGGCCTACAATGAGCAGTTCTTC.

The J gene is TRBJ2-1, the V gene TRBV2; 9 nucleotides align to TRBD2. Per germline, CDR1 SNHLY and CDR2 FYNNEI. The CDR3 has 13 amino acids. With V trimmed by 9 bases and J by 9 bases, 9 bases remained unmatched. CDR3 DNA: TGTGCCAGTTTAGGAGCGGGAGGCTTTGAGCAGTTCTTC. The encoded protein is CASLGAGGFEQFF.

The chain has TRBV30 and TRBJ2-7; TRBD1 matches at 7 bases. The length of the CDR3 is 15 residues. From germline, CDR1 is GTSNPN and CDR2 SVGIG (reference sequence). Losses at the gene ends were 3 bases for V and 1 base for J; bases not matched to a gene: 9. In nucleotides, the CDR3 is TGTGCCTGGAGCCCCCGGGACAGATTTTCCTACGAGCAGTACTTC. Translation gives CAWSPRDRFSYEQYF.

V gene TRBV11-2 combines with J gene TRBJ2-1; perhaps TRBD2 as D (6 bases). CDR3 length: 15 residues. V lost 5 bases and J 9 bases, leaving 20 bases between the germline ends. Per the germline V gene, CDR1 is SGHAT and CDR2 is FQNNGV. Written as DNA, the CDR3 is TGTGCCAGCAGCCGATCCTCACTAGCCCTAGGTGAGCAGTTCTTC. This translates into CASSRSSLALGEQFF.

This clone was recorded only once. The rearrangement joins TRBV5-6 to TRBJ1-2; no clear D. The germline V gene encodes CDR1 SGHDT and CDR2 YYEEEE. This CDR3 is 13 amino acids long. Deletions cut 0 bases from V and 2 bases from J, with 5 bases between. The CDR3 nucleotides are TGTGCCAGCAGCTTGGGCAGAAACTATGGCTACACCTTC. Its translation is CASSLGRNYGYTF.

The chain combines TRBV5-4 with TRBJ2-3; TRBD2 aligns across 9 bases. This CDR3 comprises 16 residues. Germline values: CDR1 SGHNT, CDR2 YYREEE (reference sequence). Germline trimming cut 1 base from V and 4 bases from J; bases unmatched to any gene: 7. CDR3 DNA sequence: TGTGCCAGCAGCTTGTATAAGCGGGAGGTTCCAGATACGCAGTATTTT. Encoded protein: CASSLYKREVPDTQYF.

The V gene is TRBV27, the J gene TRBJ1-2; 9 bases are shared with TRBD1. There are 14 residues in the CDR3. CDR1 and CDR2 (germline): MNHEY, SMNVEV (reference sequence). The V gene end was trimmed by 3 bases and the J gene end by 8 bases; junction bases not matched to a gene: 7. The DNA for the CDR3 is TGTGCCAGCAGTTTTTTCGGGACAGGGCAAGGCTACACCTTC. As protein: CASSFFGTGQGYTF.

CDR3 protein: CASRRQSGSPLHF. In DNA form, the CDR3 reads TGTGCCAGCAGGAGGCAATCGGGTTCACCCCTCCACTTT. The gene calls are TRBV27 and TRBJ1-6; D remains ambiguous. Per germline, CDR1 MNHEY and CDR2 SMNVEV (reference sequence). The CDR3 loop spans 13 amino acids. Trimming pared 6 bases from V and 9 bases from J, leaving 12 bases between.

This rearrangement joins TRBV11-2 to TRBJ1-1; 9 bases agree with TRBD1. V shed 5 bases and J 1 base; nucleotides not matched to a gene: 11. From germline, CDR1 is SGHAT and CDR2 FQNNGV. The CDR3 runs to 17 residues. The CDR3 bases are TGTGCCAGCAGCAATTCTCCCTGGACAGGGGAGAACACTGAAGCTTTCTTT. Translating gives CASSNSPWTGENTEAFF.

The count of this clone is one. The chain carries TRBV6-4 and TRBJ2-6; possibly TRBD2 for D (5 bases). Germline V gives CDR1 MRHNA, CDR2 SNTAGT. There are 15 residues in the CDR3. V was clipped by 6 bases and J by 2 bases, with 11 bases between them. The CDR3 is CASSSGLTGANVLTF. CDR3 bases: TGTGCCAGCAGCTCAGGACTGACTGGGGCCAACGTCCTGACTTTC.